A single count supports the clone carrying this T cell receptor beta chain. Trimming shortened V by 0 bases and J by 2 bases, and 10 bases separated the two germline ends. CDR3 length equals 15 residues. The germline CDR1 and CDR2 sequences are SGHRS and YFSETQ. This record comes from a study of blood T cell repertoires in COVID-19. Turning to the study itself: Collection of acute and convalescent COVID-19 samples took place in the United States, Italy and Spain.

Only in-frame clones appear in the TCRdb table, and some are missing; sequencing was by immunoSEQ multiplex PCR. The data show 90,000 to 150,000 clones, over 75% seen once. The receptor comes from a man aged 80 or over with acute or convalescent COVID-19. Sequencing was performed on peripheral blood. This chain links TRBV5-1 with TRBJ2-3, with a weak D call TRBD1 (5 bases). The CDR3 region has the DNA TGCGCCAGCAGCTTGGATGGACACATCACAGATACGCAGTATTTT. Residues: CASSLDGHITDTQYF. Filled out from reference TRBV5-1 and TRBJ2-3, the complete variable domain reads KAGVTQTPRYLIKTRGQQVTLSCSPISGHRSVSWYQQTPGQGLQFLFEYFSETQRNKGNFPGRFSGRQFSNSRSEMNVSTLELGDSALYLCASSLDGHITDTQYFGPGTRLTVL.